This TCR beta chain was identified in a study of shared clonotypes between healthy human individuals. Naive CD8 cells lacked CD45RO, underwent positive selection for CCR7 and left out terminally differentiated effector memory CD45RA+ cells. Study results and caveats: The four-donor shared clonotypes exceeded non-shared clonotypes in generation probability, with non-shared ones scoring lower. Clonotype sharing among donors was thought likely to change with sequencing depth.

V lost 6 bases and J lost 5; bases outside the gene matches: 6. The germline V gene has CDR1 MGHDK and CDR2 SYGVNS. This CDR3 has 14 residues. The deep-level immunoSEQ assay was used. Clones were read by immunoSEQ multiplex PCR, and TCRdb kept only the in-frame ones, dropping some. The repertoire holds nearly 600,000 clones, with around 95% as singletons. This clone appeared a single time. Its specificity is unknown. Sequencing was done on a sample of naive CD8+ T cells sorted from blood. This clonotype was obtained from a woman younger than 45 in good health. The gene calls are TRBV25-1 and TRBJ1-1; 10 bases agree with TRBD1. The CDR3 DNA sequence: TGTGCCAGCAGCCGACAGGGGGCTTGGACTGAAGCTTTCTTT. This sequence encodes CASSRQGAWTEAFF.